This T cell receptor beta chain was captured in a study of shared clonotypes between healthy human individuals. Clones were read by immunoSEQ multiplex PCR, and TCRdb kept only the in-frame ones, dropping some. The sample lists hundreds of thousands of clones, roughly four fifths occurring once. The germline gives CDR1 SGDLS, CDR2 YYNGEE. Between the trimmed V and J ends, which lost 4 bases and 6 bases, there was a span of 17 bases. The CDR3 is 15 amino acids. The gene calls are TRBV9 and TRBJ2-1; D is possibly TRBD1 (7 bases). The sample consisted of PBMCs. The receptor comes from a woman in her thirties or forties in good health. Some clones in this sample may be carry-over from other donors' samples. The CDR3 loop is CASSRRGDGGNEQFF. The CDR3 DNA follows: TGTGCCAGCAGCCGCAGGGGGGACGGGGGCAATGAGCAGTTCTTC.